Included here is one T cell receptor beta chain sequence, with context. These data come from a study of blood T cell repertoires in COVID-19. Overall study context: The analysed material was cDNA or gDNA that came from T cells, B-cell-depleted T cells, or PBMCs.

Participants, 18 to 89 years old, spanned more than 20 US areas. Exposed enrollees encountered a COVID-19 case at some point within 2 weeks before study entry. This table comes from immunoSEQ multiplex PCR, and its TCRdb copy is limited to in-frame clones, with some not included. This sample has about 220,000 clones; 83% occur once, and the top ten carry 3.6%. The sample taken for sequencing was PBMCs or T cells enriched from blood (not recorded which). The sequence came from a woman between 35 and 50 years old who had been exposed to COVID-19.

The CDR3 sequence: CASSLENSNQPQHF. CDR3 in DNA: TGTGCCAGCAGTCTAGAGAATAGCAATCAGCCCCAGCATTTT. The J gene is TRBJ1-5, the V gene TRBV28; no firm D call. The V gene lost 5 bases and the J gene lost 0 bases, with 8 bases spanning the gap. CDR3 length: 14 residues. Per germline, CDR1 MDHEN and CDR2 SYDVKM.